This T cell receptor (beta chain) originates from a study of blood T cell repertoires in COVID-19 (TCRdb year 2020). Describing the broader study: The collaborator samples originated in the United States, Italy and Spain and spanned the acute and convalescent phases of COVID-19. The repertoires were released in a freely available public database meant as a resource for research on the immune response to SARS-CoV-2. Where available, HLA class I and class II types were taken from metadata supplied by the sample provider and were not determined by assay-based typing. Samples came from the ongoing ImmuneRACE study (first 160 participants) plus 1,254 subjects from 6 global collaborators. The material from the prospective study consisted of cDNA or gDNA derived from T cells, B-cell-depleted T cells, or PBMCs. The dataset comprised deeply sampled blood TCRbeta repertoires from subjects exposed to, actively infected with, or recovered from COVID-19. Nearly every sample came with metadata listing a de-identified subject ID, COVID-19 status, age in years and sex.

Paper-wide results and their limitations: Clinical and demographic metadata were provided uncurated, with the amount varying by source and participant.

Collaborating institutions collected whole blood in K2EDTA tubes following their own protocols. For TCRbeta analysis, collaborators shipped samples as frozen whole blood, isolated PBMCs, or DNA extracted from either of those sample types. As to this clone: Its antigen is currently not known. No base quality information exists; no much larger clone differs at one position.

TCRbeta CDR3 regions were amplified from genomic DNA using the immunoSEQ Assay, a bias-controlled multiplex PCR. As for the original processing: The number of nucleated cells in each sample was estimated from the amplification of reference gene primers within the assay. To quantify the absolute abundance of each unique TCRbeta CDR3 rearrangement, sequence reads were collapsed and filtered. Productive Simpson clonality was computed per sample as the square root of Simpson's diversity index over productive rearrangements. In its TCRdb copy, this immuneACCESS table keeps in-frame sequences only and misses some clones. Where compared with another copy, unresolved V genes explain less than half of these, and the others have no known cause. V and J calls and clone size come straight from that table; D and trimming were deduced from the DNA. The sample includes fewer than 60,000 clones, with approximately 80% observed a single time. 6% to 9% of the sample lies in the top ten.

The receptor was derived from a human donor in a cohort sampled during active COVID-19. The sequenced material came from peripheral blood.

The DNA sequence is as follows: TGTGCCAGCAGCTCAGGAATCGGGCTAGCGGGGTACAATGAGCAGTTCTTC. Its protein is CASSSGIGLAGYNEQFF. The chain links TRBV7-2 with TRBJ2-1, and TRBD2 matches 9 of the central bases. The cysteine opens and the phenylalanine closes a CDR3 of 17 amino acids. Only the CDR3 part of the read is kept: 51 bases, read in frame from the first base. Trimmed from V: 4 bases; trimmed from J: 4 bases; junction bases lacking a gene match: 11. The germline V gene sets CDR1 to SGHTA and CDR2 to FQGNSA. With all but the CDR3 taken from the reference TRBV7-2 and TRBJ2-1 genes, the full variable domain is: GAGVSQSPSNKVTEKGKDVELRCDPISGHTALYWYRQSLGQGLEFLIYFQGNSAPDKSGLPSDRFSAERTGGSVSTLTIQRTQQEDSAVYLCASSSGIGLAGYNEQFFGPGTRLTVL.